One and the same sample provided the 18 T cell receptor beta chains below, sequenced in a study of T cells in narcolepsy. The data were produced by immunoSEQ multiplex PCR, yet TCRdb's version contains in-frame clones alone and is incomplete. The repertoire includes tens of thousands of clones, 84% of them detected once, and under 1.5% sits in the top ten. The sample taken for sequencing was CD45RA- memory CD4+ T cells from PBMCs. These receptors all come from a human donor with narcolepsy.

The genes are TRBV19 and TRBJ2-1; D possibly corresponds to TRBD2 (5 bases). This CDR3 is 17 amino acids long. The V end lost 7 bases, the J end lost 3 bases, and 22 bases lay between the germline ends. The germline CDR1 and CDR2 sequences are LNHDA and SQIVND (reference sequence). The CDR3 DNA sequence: TGTGCCAGTACAACCTCAACCGGGATCGAGAACTACAATGAGCAGTTCTTC. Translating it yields CASTTSTGIENYNEQFF.

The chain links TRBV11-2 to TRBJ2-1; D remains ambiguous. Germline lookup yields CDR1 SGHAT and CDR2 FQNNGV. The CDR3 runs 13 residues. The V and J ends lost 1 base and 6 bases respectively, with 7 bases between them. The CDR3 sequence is CASSLGAINEQFF. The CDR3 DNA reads TGTGCCAGCAGCTTAGGAGCTATCAATGAGCAGTTCTTC.

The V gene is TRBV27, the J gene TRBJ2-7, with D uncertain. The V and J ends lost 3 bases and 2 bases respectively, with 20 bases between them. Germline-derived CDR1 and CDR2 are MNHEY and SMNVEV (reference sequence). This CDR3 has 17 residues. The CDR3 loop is CASSFRANAFPPYEQYF. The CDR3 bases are TGTGCCAGCAGTTTTCGGGCTAACGCGTTTCCCCCCTACGAGCAGTACTTC.

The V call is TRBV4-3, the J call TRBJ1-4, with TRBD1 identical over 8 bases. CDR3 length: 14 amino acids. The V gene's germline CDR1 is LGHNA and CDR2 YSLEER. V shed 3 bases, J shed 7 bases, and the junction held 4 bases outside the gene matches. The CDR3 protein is CASSHRTGSEKLFF. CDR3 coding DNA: TGCGCCAGCAGCCACCGGACAGGGAGTGAAAAACTGTTTTTT.

The CDR3 DNA sequence: TGTGCCAGCGGACAACAGGGGGCGAGCTCCTACGAGCAGTACTTC. This translates into CASGQQGASSYEQYF. This chain joins TRBV27 and TRBJ2-7; TRBD1 agrees at 9 bases. V was pared by 8 bases and J by 0 bases, with 8 bases of the junction left unmatched. Germline V gene data show CDR1 as MNHEY and CDR2 as SMNVEV (reference sequence). The CDR3 length is 15 residues.

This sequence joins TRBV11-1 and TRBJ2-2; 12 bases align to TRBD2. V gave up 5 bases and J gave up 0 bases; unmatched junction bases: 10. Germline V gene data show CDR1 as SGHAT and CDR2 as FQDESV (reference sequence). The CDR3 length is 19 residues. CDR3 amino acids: CASSTRLAGELANTGELFF. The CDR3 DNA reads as TGTGCCAGCAGCACGCGACTAGCGGGAGAACTCGCGAACACCGGGGAGCTGTTTTTT. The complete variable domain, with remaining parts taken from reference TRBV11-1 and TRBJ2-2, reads EAEVAQSPRYKITEKSQAVAFWCDPISGHATLYWYRQILGQGPELLVQFQDESVVDDSQLPKDRFSAERLKGVDSTLKIQPAELGDSAMYLCASSTRLAGELANTGELFFGEGSRLTVL.

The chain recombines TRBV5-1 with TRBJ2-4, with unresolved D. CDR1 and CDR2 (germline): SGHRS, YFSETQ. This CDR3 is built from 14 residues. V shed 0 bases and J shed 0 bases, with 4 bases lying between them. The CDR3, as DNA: TGCGCCAGCAGCTTGGAGGGAGCCAAAAACATTCAGTACTTC. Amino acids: CASSLEGAKNIQYF.

CDR3 nucleotides: TGTGCCAGCAGCCAAGAGGGACTCTACGGCCATGAGCAGTTCTTC. The encoded protein is CASSQEGLYGHEQFF. This rearrangement joins TRBV14 to TRBJ2-1; the D gene is possibly TRBD2 (6 bases). The CDR3 contains 15 residues. Trimming removed 0 bases at V and 8 bases at J, with 14 bases between. Germline V CDR1 and CDR2: SGHDN, FVKESK. The full variable domain, rest sourced from reference TRBV14 and TRBJ2-1, is EAGVTQFPSHSVIEKGQTVTLRCDPISGHDNLYWYRRVMGKEIKFLLHFVKESKQDESGMPNNRFLAERTGGTYSTLKVQPAELEDSGVYFCASSQEGLYGHEQFFGPGTRLTVL.

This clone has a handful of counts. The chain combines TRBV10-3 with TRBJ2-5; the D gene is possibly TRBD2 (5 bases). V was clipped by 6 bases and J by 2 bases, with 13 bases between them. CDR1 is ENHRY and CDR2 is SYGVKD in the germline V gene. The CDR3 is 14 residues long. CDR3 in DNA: TGTGCCATCAGCCACACCGGGAAACAAGAGACCCAGTACTTC. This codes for CAISHTGKQETQYF.

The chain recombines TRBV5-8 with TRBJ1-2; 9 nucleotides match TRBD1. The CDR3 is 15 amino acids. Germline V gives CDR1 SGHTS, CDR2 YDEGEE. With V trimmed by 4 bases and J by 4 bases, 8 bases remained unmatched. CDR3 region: CASSTWTGAVYGYTF. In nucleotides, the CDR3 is TGTGCCAGCAGCACCTGGACAGGGGCCGTCTATGGCTACACCTTC. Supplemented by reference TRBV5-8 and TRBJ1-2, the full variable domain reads EAGVTQSPTHLIKTRGQQATLRCSPISGHTSVYWYQQALGLGLQFLLWYDEGEERNRGNFPPRFSGRQFPNYSSELNVNALELEDSALYLCASSTWTGAVYGYTFGSGTRLTVV.

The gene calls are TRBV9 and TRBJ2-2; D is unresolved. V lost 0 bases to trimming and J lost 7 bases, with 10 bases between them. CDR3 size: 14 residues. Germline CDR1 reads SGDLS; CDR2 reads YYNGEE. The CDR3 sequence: CASSVGWLSGELFF. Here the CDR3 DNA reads TGTGCCAGCAGCGTAGGCTGGTTGAGCGGGGAGCTGTTTTTT.

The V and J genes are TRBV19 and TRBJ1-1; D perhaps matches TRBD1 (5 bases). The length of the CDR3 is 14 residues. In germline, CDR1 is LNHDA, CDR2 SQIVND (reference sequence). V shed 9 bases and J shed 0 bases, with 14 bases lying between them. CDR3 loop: CASSGGGMNTEAFF. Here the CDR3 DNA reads TGTGCCAGCTCCGGGGGAGGGATGAACACTGAAGCTTTCTTT.

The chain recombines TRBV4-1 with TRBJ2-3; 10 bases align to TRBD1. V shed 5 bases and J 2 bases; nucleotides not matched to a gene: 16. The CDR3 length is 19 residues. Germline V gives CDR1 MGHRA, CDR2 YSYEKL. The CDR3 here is CASSDGTGAFWSLTDTQYF. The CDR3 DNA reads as TGCGCCAGCAGCGACGGGACAGGGGCCTTTTGGAGCCTCACAGATACGCAGTATTTT.

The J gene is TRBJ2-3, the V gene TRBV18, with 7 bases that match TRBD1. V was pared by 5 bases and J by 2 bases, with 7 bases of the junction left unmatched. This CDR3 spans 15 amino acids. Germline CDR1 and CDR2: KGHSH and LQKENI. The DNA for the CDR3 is TGTGCCAGCTCAATAATTGGGACAGACACAGATACGCAGTATTTT. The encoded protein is CASSIIGTDTDTQYF.

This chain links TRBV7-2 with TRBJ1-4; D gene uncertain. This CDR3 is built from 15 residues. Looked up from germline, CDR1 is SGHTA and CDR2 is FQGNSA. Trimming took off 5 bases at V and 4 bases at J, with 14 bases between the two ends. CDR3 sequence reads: CASSPLWGRNEKLFF. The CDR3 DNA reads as TGTGCCAGCAGCCCTTTGTGGGGTCGTAATGAAAAACTGTTTTTT. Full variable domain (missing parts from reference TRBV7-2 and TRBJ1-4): GAGVSQSPSNKVTEKGKDVELRCDPISGHTALYWYRQSLGQGLEFLIYFQGNSAPDKSGLPSDRFSAERTGGSVSTLTIQRTQQEDSAVYLCASSPLWGRNEKLFFGSGTQLSVL.

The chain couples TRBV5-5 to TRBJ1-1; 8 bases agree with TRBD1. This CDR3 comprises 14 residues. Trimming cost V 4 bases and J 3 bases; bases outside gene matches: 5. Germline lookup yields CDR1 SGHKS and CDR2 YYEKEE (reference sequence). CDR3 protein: CASSPLTGDTEAFF. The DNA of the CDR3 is TGTGCCAGCAGCCCCCTGACAGGGGACACTGAAGCTTTCTTT.

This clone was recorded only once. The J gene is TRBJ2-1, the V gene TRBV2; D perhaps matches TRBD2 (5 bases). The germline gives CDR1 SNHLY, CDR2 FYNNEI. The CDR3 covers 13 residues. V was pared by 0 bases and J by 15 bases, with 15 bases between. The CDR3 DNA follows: TGTGCCAGCAGTGAAGCGACCCGCGGACTCCCGTTCTTC. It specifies CASSEATRGLPFF.

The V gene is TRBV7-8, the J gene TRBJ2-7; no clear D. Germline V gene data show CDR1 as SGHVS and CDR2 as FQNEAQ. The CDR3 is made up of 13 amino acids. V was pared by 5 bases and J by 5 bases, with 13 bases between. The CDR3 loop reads CASSPPSKDEQYF. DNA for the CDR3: TGTGCCAGCAGCCCCCCTTCTAAGGACGAGCAGTACTTC.